Presented here are 23 T cell receptor beta chains from one specimen sequenced in a study of OX40 agonist ivuxolimab in advanced cancers. The protocol was immunoSEQ multiplex PCR, while the TCRdb copy is restricted to in-frame clones and leaves out a portion. The data hold about 48,000 clones, with about 83% observed a single time. The source was CD4+ or CD8+ T cells sorted from blood, collected in a trial of the OX40 agonist ivuxolimab. The origin of the receptors is an adult with an advanced solid tumor such as melanoma, head and neck, liver or kidney cancer.

This clone was counted only a few times. This chain joins TRBV7-2 and TRBJ2-1; 13 positions agree with TRBD2. Germline V gene sequence: CDR1 SGHTA, CDR2 FQGNSA. V gave up 5 bases and J gave up 6 bases; unmatched junction bases: 4. This CDR3 spans 15 amino acids. The chain's CDR3 is CASSEGLAGINEQFF. The CDR3 nucleotides are TGTGCCAGCAGCGAGGGACTAGCGGGGATCAATGAGCAGTTCTTC.

The rearrangement uses TRBV18 and TRBJ1-2, with D unresolved. CDR3 length: 12 residues. Trimming pared 1 base from V and 8 bases from J, leaving 8 bases between. Germline V lookup: CDR1 KGHSH, CDR2 LQKENI. The CDR3 DNA reads as TGTGCCAGCTCACCACAGGGATGGGGCTACACCTTC. This gives the protein CASSPQGWGYTF. The complete variable domain, with remaining parts taken from reference TRBV18 and TRBJ1-2, reads NAGVMQNPRHLVRRRGQEARLRCSPMKGHSHVYWYRQLPEEGLKFMVYLQKENIIDESGMPKERFSAEFPKEGPSILRIQQVVRGDSAAYFCASSPQGWGYTFGSGTRLTVV.

The chain links TRBV7-6 to TRBJ2-5; D uncertain. Trimming stripped 3 bases from V and 4 bases from J, with 9 bases between. The CDR3 is 13 residues long. CDR1 is SGHVS and CDR2 is FNYEAQ in the germline V gene. The CDR3 DNA reads TGTGCCAGCAGCTTTGCTACCGGAGAGACCCAGTACTTC. This codes for CASSFATGETQYF.

This clone was observed once. The chain employs TRBV5-8 and TRBJ1-2; D unclear. Germline V lookup: CDR1 SGHTS, CDR2 YDEGEE. The CDR3 has 15 residues. Trimming pared 0 bases from V and 5 bases from J, leaving 14 bases between. CDR3 loop: CASSLGQLTNYGYTF. CDR3 nucleotide sequence: TGTGCCAGCAGCTTGGGGCAGCTAACGAATTATGGCTACACCTTC.

Notes on this clone: Other DNA sequences of this sample code for an identical CDR3. The chain couples TRBV7-2 to TRBJ2-5; TRBD2 matches 7 bases. Per the germline V gene, CDR1 is SGHTA and CDR2 is FQGNSA. J was trimmed by 4 bases and V by 1 base; bases with no gene match: 3. The CDR3 has 14 amino acids. CDR3 in DNA: TGTGCCAGCAGCTTAGGGGGAGGGCGAGAGACCCAGTACTTC. Its translation is CASSLGGGRETQYF. The whole variable domain, filled in from reference TRBV7-2 and TRBJ2-5, reads GAGVSQSPSNKVTEKGKDVELRCDPISGHTALYWYRQSLGQGLEFLIYFQGNSAPDKSGLPSDRFSAERTGGSVSTLTIQRTQQEDSAVYLCASSLGGGRETQYFGPGTRLLVL.

The genes are TRBV9 and TRBJ1-3; D not resolved. Germline values: CDR1 SGDLS, CDR2 YYNGEE. The CDR3 sequence is 14 residues long. V lost 1 base, J lost 2 bases, and 7 bases lay in between. CDR3 protein: CASSVLGAGNTIYF. The CDR3, as DNA: TGTGCCAGCAGCGTATTGGGCGCTGGAAACACCATATATTTT.

This chain joins TRBV18 and TRBJ1-4, with TRBD1 as a possible D gene (6 bases). V dropped 9 bases and J dropped 2 bases, with 16 bases sitting between them. CDR1 is KGHSH, CDR2 LQKENI, per germline. The CDR3 sequence is 15 residues long. CDR3 loop: CASQPLQGTNEKLFF. Written as DNA, the CDR3 is TGTGCCAGTCAACCATTACAGGGTACTAATGAAAAACTGTTTTTT.

This clone was recorded a few times. The chain is built from TRBV7-2 and TRBJ1-1; D unclear. The germline gives CDR1 SGHTA, CDR2 FQGNSA. Trimming shortened V by 2 bases and J by 1 base, and 5 bases separated the two germline ends. This CDR3 contains 13 residues. This CDR3 is CASSLWRNTEAFF. The CDR3 nucleotides are TGTGCCAGCAGCTTATGGAGGAACACTGAAGCTTTCTTT.

V gene TRBV30 combines with J gene TRBJ1-6, with a weak D call TRBD1 (6 bases). With 0 bases removed from V and 8 bases from J, the gap between germline ends came to 14 bases. The CDR3 loop spans 15 amino acids. CDR1 and CDR2 from the germline V gene are GTSNPN and SVGIG (reference sequence). The CDR3 loop is CAWSVSGPGDSPLHF. The CDR3 DNA sequence: TGTGCCTGGAGTGTCTCAGGTCCAGGGGATTCACCCCTCCACTTT.

The gene calls are TRBV4-2 and TRBJ2-3; 10 nucleotides match TRBD2. The trim removed 1 base at V and 1 base at J, leaving 5 bases unmatched. The CDR3 is 17 residues long. Germline lookup yields CDR1 LGHNA and CDR2 YNFKEQ. For the CDR3, the DNA is TGTGCCAGCAGCCAAGGGCGAGCGGGGGGGCGCACAGATACGCAGTATTTT. This gives the protein CASSQGRAGGRTDTQYF.

The rearrangement links TRBV5-4 to TRBJ1-1; D remains ambiguous. V lost 4 bases and J 2 bases, leaving 12 bases between the germline ends. The length of the CDR3 is 14 residues. Looked up from germline, CDR1 is SGHNT and CDR2 is YYREEE (reference sequence). CDR3 sequence (DNA): TGTGCCAGCAGCCCTGAGGTTCAAAACACTGAAGCTTTCTTT. Protein product: CASSPEVQNTEAFF. Supplemented by reference TRBV5-4 and TRBJ1-1, the full variable domain reads ETGVTQSPTHLIKTRGQQVTLRCSSQSGHNTVSWYQQALGQGPQFIFQYYREEENGRGNFPPRFSGLQFPNYSSELNVNALELDDSALYLCASSPEVQNTEAFFGQGTRLTVV.

The V gene is TRBV2, the J gene TRBJ1-5; D might be TRBD1 (5 bases). Looked up from germline, CDR1 is SNHLY and CDR2 is FYNNEI. There are 12 residues in the CDR3. Trimming left V 5 bases short and J 7 bases short, with 9 bases between. This chain's CDR3 is CASSQGLQPQHF. The CDR3 DNA reads TGTGCCAGCAGTCAGGGTCTCCAGCCCCAGCATTTT.

This chain joins TRBV7-2 and TRBJ1-6; D unclear. The germline V gene encodes CDR1 SGHTA and CDR2 FQGNSA. Trimming removed 1 base from V and 0 bases from J, with 10 bases in between. This CDR3 contains 17 residues. The CDR3 region is CASSLDGFSSYNSPLHF. CDR3 DNA: TGTGCCAGCAGCTTAGACGGATTCAGCTCCTATAATTCACCCCTCCACTTT. Filled out from reference TRBV7-2 and TRBJ1-6, the complete variable domain reads GAGVSQSPSNKVTEKGKDVELRCDPISGHTALYWYRQSLGQGLEFLIYFQGNSAPDKSGLPSDRFSAERTGGSVSTLTIQRTQQEDSAVYLCASSLDGFSSYNSPLHFGNGTRLTVT.

Of note for this clone: The junction differs from germline at one of its ends, possibly a read error. The CDR3 here is CASSLGLGGDTQYF. CDR3 nucleotide sequence: TGTGCTAGCAGCTTAGGCCTAGGGGGAGATACGCAGTATTTT. The J gene is TRBJ2-3, the V gene TRBV7-7; the D gene is possibly TRBD1 (6 bases). From germline, CDR1 is SSHAT and CDR2 FNYEAQ (reference sequence). CDR3 length equals 14 residues.

This clone was counted between two and nine times. This chain connects TRBV6-1 to TRBJ1-5; D call uncertain. Trimming pared 5 bases from V and 0 bases from J, leaving 8 bases between. The CDR3 consists of 14 residues. CDR1 and CDR2 (germline): MNHNS, SASEGT. CDR3 nucleotides: TGTGCCAGCAGTTTACTTCATAGCAATCAGCCCCAGCATTTT. Translation gives CASSLLHSNQPQHF.

The CDR3 protein is CASSQGGATNEKLFF. CDR3 DNA: TGCGCCAGCAGCCAAGGGGGAGCAACTAATGAAAAACTGTTTTTT. The gene calls are TRBV4-3 and TRBJ1-4; no clear D. From germline, CDR1 is LGHNA and CDR2 YSLEER. The CDR3 is 15 residues long. Trimming took off 1 base at V and 0 bases at J, with 6 bases between the two ends.

The CDR3 protein is CASRPHELYGYTF. In nucleotides, the CDR3 is TGTGCCAGCAGGCCGCATGAATTGTATGGCTACACCTTC. The chain couples TRBV6-5 to TRBJ1-2; D ambiguous. The CDR3 runs 13 residues. The ends were cut back, 6 bases at V and 5 bases at J, with 13 bases in the middle. Germline loops: CDR1 MNHEY, CDR2 SVGAGI.

This chain uses TRBV5-1 with TRBJ1-1; D remains unclear. The CDR3 contains 11 residues. CDR1 is SGHRS, CDR2 YFSETQ, per germline. Trimming removed 4 bases from V and 3 bases from J, with 4 bases in between. The CDR3, as DNA: TGCGCCAGCAGCGGGGACACTGAAGCTTTCTTT. This translates into CASSGDTEAFF.

V usage is TRBV19 and J usage is TRBJ1-2; D gene unclear. The CDR3 is made up of 15 amino acids. Germline CDR1 is LNHDA and CDR2 is SQIVND (reference sequence). Trimming left V 5 bases short and J 4 bases short, with 17 bases between. The CDR3 DNA reads TGTGCCAGTAGTGAGACGACCGGGCCCTTCTATGGCTACACCTTC. This sequence encodes CASSETTGPFYGYTF.

V is TRBV21-1 and J is TRBJ2-7. TRBV21-1 is given as a pseudogene. The CDR3 totals 15 residues. CDR3 DNA: TGTGCCAGCAGCAAAGAGGGTGGCGGACCTGCCGAGCAGTACTTC. The encoded protein is CASSKEGGGPAEQYF.

The chain employs TRBV27 and TRBJ1-2; maybe TRBD1 (6 bases). With 8 bases removed from V and 6 bases from J, the gap between germline ends came to 16 bases. CDR3 length equals 13 residues. Germline-derived CDR1 and CDR2 are MNHEY and SMNVEV (reference sequence). The CDR3 DNA follows: TGTGCCAGCTCTATTGGGAGGGGGGATGGCTACACCTTC. Its translation: CASSIGRGDGYTF.

The chain carries TRBV7-2 and TRBJ1-1; 7 bases are a match to TRBD1. This CDR3 is 13 amino acids long. Germline-derived CDR1 and CDR2 are SGHTA and FQGNSA. V was pared by 5 bases and J by 5 bases, with 5 bases of the junction left unmatched. CDR3 residues: CASSQGGRTEAFF. The CDR3 bases are TGTGCCAGCAGCCAGGGGGGTAGGACTGAAGCTTTCTTT.

V gene TRBV13 combines with J gene TRBJ2-1; the D is unclear. Trimming left V 1 base short and J 3 bases short, with 7 bases between. In germline, CDR1 is PRHDT, CDR2 FYEKMQ (reference sequence). The CDR3 consists of 14 residues. CDR3 protein: CASSLEAGYNEQFF. The CDR3 nucleotides are TGTGCCAGCAGCTTAGAGGCAGGCTACAATGAGCAGTTCTTC.